This is a list of T cell receptor beta chains from one sample in a study of T cells in Graves' hyperthyroidism and ophthalmopathy. Each CDR3 protein gets one entry after TCRdb re-called the multiplex PCR reads with MiXCR. Among about 300,000 distinct CDR3 sequences listed, 20% to 30% were seen once. Sequencing was carried out using blood. All receptors derive from a man aged 35-49 years with Graves' hyperthyroidism that later progressed to Graves' ophthalmopathy. Each CDR3 is given with its conserved first and last residue. The D gene is left open where the match is weak. Clone size, where shown, is once, few, many, or a class for clones that have expanded.

v_call: TRBV19; clone_size: many; j_call: TRBJ2-5; d_call: NA; cdr3_length: 12; cdr3_nt: TGTGCCAGTAGTATTAGGGGAGAGACCCAGTACTTC; cdr3_aa: CASSIRGETQYF
v_call: TRBV30; clone_size: NA; j_call: TRBJ2-5; d_call: NA; cdr3_length: 12; cdr3_nt: TGTGCCTGGAGTGGGGGGCGGGAGACCCAGTACTTC; cdr3_aa: CAWSGGRETQYF
v_call: TRBV6-1; clone_size: NA; j_call: TRBJ2-7; d_call: NA; cdr3_length: 14; cdr3_nt: TGTGCCAGCAGTGACGGCGCGGGACCTATCTTGCAGTACTTC; cdr3_aa: CASSDGAGPILQYF
v_call: TRBV27; clone_size: few; j_call: TRBJ2-5; d_call: NA; cdr3_length: 14; cdr3_nt: TGTGCCAGCAGTTCGGAGGGAGGCCAAGAGACCCAGTACTTC; cdr3_aa: CASSSEGGQETQYF
v_call: TRBV6-1; clone_size: many; j_call: TRBJ2-5; d_call: NA; cdr3_length: 13; cdr3_nt: TGTGCCAGCAGCCCTAGAGTTGAGGAGACCCAGTACTTC; cdr3_aa: CASSPRVEETQYF
v_call: TRBV29-1; clone_size: NA; j_call: TRBJ1-1; d_call: NA; cdr3_length: 11; cdr3_nt: TGCAGCGTTTCCATTGGACAGCAAGCTTTCTTT; cdr3_aa: CSVSIGQQAFF
v_call: TRBV15; clone_size: many; j_call: TRBJ2-2; d_call: NA; cdr3_length: 14; cdr3_nt: TGTGCCACCAGCAGAGATCTGGGGCGCCGGGAGCTGTTTTTT; cdr3_aa: CATSRDLGRRELFF
v_call: TRBV5-1; clone_size: NA; j_call: TRBJ2-7; d_call: TRBD1; cdr3_length: 16; cdr3_nt: TGCGCCAGCAGCTTGGCCTCTTGGGACAGGGGCTACGAGCAGTACTTC; cdr3_aa: CASSLASWDRGYEQYF
v_call: TRBV11-2; clone_size: NA; j_call: TRBJ1-2; d_call: NA; cdr3_length: 19; cdr3_nt: TGTGCCAGCAGCTCCCCTCCGGGACGGGAGGCTTCCGCTAACTATGGCTACACCTTC; cdr3_aa: CASSSPPGREASANYGYTF
v_call: TRBV29-1; clone_size: many; j_call: TRBJ2-7; d_call: NA; cdr3_length: 17; cdr3_nt: TGCAGCGTTGAACGGCTAGCTCCTTCGGGGGTGGGCTACGAGCAGTACTTC; cdr3_aa: CSVERLAPSGVGYEQYF
v_call: TRBV2; clone_size: many; j_call: TRBJ1-2; d_call: NA; cdr3_length: 14; cdr3_nt: TGTGCCAGCGGTGAGGCTCGGGGCCGCTATGGCTACACCTTC; cdr3_aa: CASGEARGRYGYTF
v_call: TRBV20-1; clone_size: many; j_call: TRBJ2-2; d_call: NA; cdr3_length: 13; cdr3_nt: TGCAGTGCTATGGCGGACAACACCGGGGAGCTGTTTTTT; cdr3_aa: CSAMADNTGELFF
v_call: TRBV19; clone_size: NA; j_call: TRBJ1-1; d_call: NA; cdr3_length: 16; cdr3_nt: TGTGCCAGTAGTGAACAGTACCGCCCTTTGAACACTGAAGCTTTCTTT; cdr3_aa: CASSEQYRPLNTEAFF
v_call: TRBV10-3; clone_size: many; j_call: TRBJ2-2; d_call: TRBD2; cdr3_length: 15; cdr3_nt: TGTGCCATCGGAATAGCGGGAATGAACACCGGGGAGCTGTTTTTT; cdr3_aa: CAIGIAGMNTGELFF
v_call: TRBV9; clone_size: many; j_call: TRBJ2-2; d_call: NA; cdr3_length: 16; cdr3_nt: TGTGCCAGCAGCGTAGCTGGGTACAGGAAGAGCGGGGAGCTGTTTTTT; cdr3_aa: CASSVAGYRKSGELFF
v_call: TRBV11-1; clone_size: many; j_call: TRBJ2-7; d_call: NA; cdr3_length: 17; cdr3_nt: TGTGCCAGCAGCTCCTCCGCAGGGCAGCGGGCCTCCTACGAGCAGTACTTC; cdr3_aa: CASSSSAGQRASYEQYF
v_call: TRBV6-1; clone_size: few; j_call: TRBJ2-7; d_call: NA; cdr3_length: 13; cdr3_nt: TGTGCCAGCAGAAGGGCGGGAACCTACGAGCAGTACTTC; cdr3_aa: CASRRAGTYEQYF
v_call: TRBV20-1; clone_size: many; j_call: TRBJ2-5; d_call: TRBD2; cdr3_length: 16; cdr3_nt: TGCAGTGCTAGAGGCGTAGCGGGAGGGGTCGGAGAGACCCAGTACTTC; cdr3_aa: CSARGVAGGVGETQYF
v_call: TRBV6-1; clone_size: NA; j_call: TRBJ1-1; d_call: NA; cdr3_length: 12; cdr3_nt: TGTGCCAGCAGTGCAAAGAACACTGAAGCTTTCTTT; cdr3_aa: CASSAKNTEAFF
v_call: TRBV2; clone_size: many; j_call: TRBJ2-7; d_call: TRBD2; cdr3_length: 15; cdr3_nt: TGTGCCAGCAACCTTAGCGGGGGACTCTCCTACGAGCAGTACTTC; cdr3_aa: CASNLSGGLSYEQYF
v_call: TRBV7-2; clone_size: NA; j_call: TRBJ2-5; d_call: NA; cdr3_length: 14; cdr3_nt: TGTGCCAGCAGCTGGGAGGGGGCCCTTGGGACCCAGTACTTC; cdr3_aa: CASSWEGALGTQYF
v_call: TRBV27; clone_size: many; j_call: TRBJ1-6; d_call: NA; cdr3_length: 14; cdr3_nt: TGTGCCAGCGGCCAAAGGGTTTATAATTCACCCCTCCACTTT; cdr3_aa: CASGQRVYNSPLHF
v_call: TRBV30; clone_size: NA; j_call: TRBJ1-1; d_call: TRBD1; cdr3_length: 12; cdr3_nt: TGTGCCCGCGGACAGGGGAACGCTGAAGCTTTCTTT; cdr3_aa: CARGQGNAEAFF
v_call: TRBV20-1; clone_size: many; j_call: TRBJ2-5; d_call: TRBD2; cdr3_length: 14; cdr3_nt: TGCAGTGCTACCCCACTAGCGGGAGAGGAGACCCAGTACTTC; cdr3_aa: CSATPLAGEETQYF
v_call: TRBV5-1; clone_size: many; j_call: TRBJ2-7; d_call: TRBD1; cdr3_length: 14; cdr3_nt: TGCGCCAGCAGCTCAGGGGGCACTTTCCCTCAGCAGTACTTC; cdr3_aa: CASSSGGTFPQQYF
v_call: TRBV4-2; clone_size: many; j_call: TRBJ2-5; d_call: NA; cdr3_length: 16; cdr3_nt: TGTGCCAGCAGCCAGGCCGTATCTTTTGGGCAAGAGACCCAGTACTTC; cdr3_aa: CASSQAVSFGQETQYF
v_call: TRBV6-2/TRBV6-3; clone_size: NA; j_call: TRBJ2-7; d_call: NA; cdr3_length: 14; cdr3_nt: TGTGCCAGCAGTCGAGGTGGGTCCCTTTACGAGCAGTACTTC; cdr3_aa: CASSRGGSLYEQYF
v_call: TRBV11-3; clone_size: many; j_call: TRBJ1-1; d_call: NA; cdr3_length: 15; cdr3_nt: TGTGCCAGCAGCACTCGATTCCACAGGGTCGGTGAAGCTTTCTTT; cdr3_aa: CASSTRFHRVGEAFF
v_call: TRBV13; clone_size: many; j_call: TRBJ2-1; d_call: NA; cdr3_length: 16; cdr3_nt: TGTGCCAGCAGCACCCGGGGAGGTGGGACTGGCCATGAGCAGTTCTTC; cdr3_aa: CASSTRGGGTGHEQFF
v_call: TRBV5-6; clone_size: many; j_call: TRBJ2-7; d_call: NA; cdr3_length: 14; cdr3_nt: TGTGCCAGCAGCTTGTTCGGGAACTCCTACGAGCAGTACTTC; cdr3_aa: CASSLFGNSYEQYF
v_call: TRBV29-1; clone_size: NA; j_call: TRBJ2-7; d_call: TRBD2; cdr3_length: 14; cdr3_nt: TGCAGCGTGAGGGGACTAGCGGGAGTTGACGAGCAGTACTTC; cdr3_aa: CSVRGLAGVDEQYF
v_call: TRBV28; clone_size: many; j_call: TRBJ1-5; d_call: NA; cdr3_length: 14; cdr3_nt: TGTGCCAGCAGTTTCCCTAGAGGGGGGACGCCCCAGCATTTT; cdr3_aa: CASSFPRGGTPQHF
v_call: TRBV5-1; clone_size: many; j_call: TRBJ2-7; d_call: NA; cdr3_length: 16; cdr3_nt: TGCGCCAGCAGCTACCGCACCGGGACATTGTCCTACGAGCAGTACTTC; cdr3_aa: CASSYRTGTLSYEQYF
v_call: TRBV7-9; clone_size: many; j_call: TRBJ2-2; d_call: NA; cdr3_length: 14; cdr3_nt: TGTGCCAGCCGAGATACAAAGAACACCGGGGAGCTGTTTTTT; cdr3_aa: CASRDTKNTGELFF
v_call: TRBV18; clone_size: few; j_call: TRBJ2-5; d_call: TRBD2; cdr3_length: 16; cdr3_nt: TGTGCCAGCTCAACACTAGCGGGAGATGTTGGTGAGACCCAGTACTTC; cdr3_aa: CASSTLAGDVGETQYF
v_call: TRBV27; clone_size: many; j_call: TRBJ2-5; d_call: NA; cdr3_length: 14; cdr3_nt: TGTGCCAGCAGTTTATCGCTAAGTCAAGAGACCCAGTACTTC; cdr3_aa: CASSLSLSQETQYF
v_call: TRBV27; clone_size: NA; j_call: TRBJ2-5; d_call: TRBD2; cdr3_length: 13; cdr3_nt: TGTGCCAGCAGTTGGGAGGGAGGGGAGACCCAGTACTTC; cdr3_aa: CASSWEGGETQYF
v_call: TRBV2; clone_size: many; j_call: TRBJ2-7; d_call: NA; cdr3_length: 13; cdr3_nt: TGTGCCAGCAGTGAAGTGGCATCCCACGAGCAGTACTTC; cdr3_aa: CASSEVASHEQYF
v_call: TRBV4-3; clone_size: NA; j_call: TRBJ2-5; d_call: TRBD2; cdr3_length: 17; cdr3_nt: TGCGCCAGCAGCCAGGACGGGGGAGGGCTGGGAAAAGAGACCCAGTACTTC; cdr3_aa: CASSQDGGGLGKETQYF
v_call: TRBV5-1; clone_size: many; j_call: TRBJ2-2; d_call: NA; cdr3_length: 15; cdr3_nt: TGCGCCAGCAGCTTAGAAGGGGAAGACACCGGGGAGCTGTTTTTT; cdr3_aa: CASSLEGEDTGELFF
v_call: TRBV28; clone_size: NA; j_call: TRBJ2-7; d_call: TRBD1; cdr3_length: 15; cdr3_nt: TGTGCCAGCAGGGGGACAGGGGGGAGCTCCTACGAGCAGTACTTC; cdr3_aa: CASRGTGGSSYEQYF
v_call: TRBV6-1; clone_size: once; j_call: TRBJ2-5; d_call: NA; cdr3_length: 16; cdr3_nt: TGTGCCAGCAGTAGGGGGGTAGGTCAGAAGGGAGAGACCCAGTACTTC; cdr3_aa: CASSRGVGQKGETQYF
v_call: TRBV7-1; clone_size: many; j_call: TRBJ1-3; d_call: NA; cdr3_length: 22; cdr3_nt: TGTGCCAGCAGCTCCAATGAAACCGGGACATTCGGTCGTGTGGCTCTTAGAAACACCATATATTTT; cdr3_aa: CASSSNETGTFGRVALRNTIYF
v_call: TRBV12-3/TRBV12-4; clone_size: NA; j_call: TRBJ2-5; d_call: NA; cdr3_length: 13; cdr3_nt: TGTGCCAGCAGCCTCGGACTATGGAAGACCCAGTACTTC; cdr3_aa: CASSLGLWKTQYF
v_call: TRBV30; clone_size: many; j_call: TRBJ1-1; d_call: NA; cdr3_length: 14; cdr3_nt: TGTGCCTGGAGTACCACTTGGGTGAACACTGAAGCTTTCTTT; cdr3_aa: CAWSTTWVNTEAFF
v_call: TRBV24-1; clone_size: many; j_call: TRBJ1-2; d_call: TRBD1; cdr3_length: 15; cdr3_nt: TGTGCCACCAGTGATACGGACAGGCCTAGGGGTGGCTACACCTTC; cdr3_aa: CATSDTDRPRGGYTF